This is a list of T cell receptor beta chains from one sample in a study of early T cells in non-severe SARS-CoV-2 infection. One entry per CDR3 protein, called by TCRdb with MiXCR from the 5' RACE reads. Altogether about 20,000 distinct CDR3 sequences are present, over 5.5% being singletons, with the ten largest covering about 14%. Specimen: whole blood, collected at baseline. These receptors were obtained from an adult who was a healthcare worker with PCR-confirmed SARS-CoV-2 infection or an uninfected control (not recorded which). The CDR3 runs from the conserved cysteine through the conserved F or W. D genes are given only for firm matches. The listing skips clone size in some rows; elsewhere it reads once, few, many or a size class.

CDR3 length: 15; V gene: TRBV12-3/TRBV12-4; J gene: TRBJ1-6; D gene: .; clone size: .; CDR3 DNA: TGTGCCAGCAGCGACGACGGCCTCAGTAATTCACCCCTCCACTTT; CDR3 protein: CASSDDGLSNSPLHF
CDR3 length: 13; V gene: TRBV20-1; J gene: TRBJ2-2; D gene: .; clone size: .; CDR3 DNA: TGCAGTGCTAGGAGGCCGAACACCGGGGAGCTGTTTTTT; CDR3 protein: CSARRPNTGELFF
CDR3 length: 15; V gene: TRBV4-2; J gene: TRBJ1-1; D gene: .; clone size: few; CDR3 DNA: TGTGCCAGCAGCCAGGGTGAAAGGTGGGGCACTGAAGCTTTCTTT; CDR3 protein: CASSQGERWGTEAFF
CDR3 length: 18; V gene: TRBV18; J gene: TRBJ1-3; D gene: .; clone size: few; CDR3 DNA: TGTGCCAGCTCACCGCTCGGCAGTGTGGAAGTAACTGGAAACACCATATATTTT; CDR3 protein: CASSPLGSVEVTGNTIYF
CDR3 length: 15; V gene: TRBV7-2; J gene: TRBJ2-5; D gene: .; clone size: few; CDR3 DNA: TGTGCCAGCAGCTTGGAGTTGGTAGTTCAAGAGACCCAGTACTTC; CDR3 protein: CASSLELVVQETQYF
CDR3 length: 14; V gene: TRBV3-1; J gene: TRBJ2-5; D gene: .; clone size: few; CDR3 DNA: TGTGCCAGCAGCCAAACCAGTTTAGCAGAGACCCAGTACTTC; CDR3 protein: CASSQTSLAETQYF
CDR3 length: 15; V gene: TRBV7-8; J gene: TRBJ1-2; D gene: .; clone size: medium-sized; CDR3 DNA: TGTGCCAGCAGCTTAGGATCGACAGGAGCCTATGGCTACACCTTC; CDR3 protein: CASSLGSTGAYGYTF
CDR3 length: 14; V gene: TRBV9; J gene: TRBJ2-7; D gene: .; clone size: few; CDR3 DNA: TGTGCCAGCAGCGTAGAGTACGGGGCCTACGAGCAGTACTTC; CDR3 protein: CASSVEYGAYEQYF
CDR3 length: 16; V gene: TRBV19; J gene: TRBJ1-4; D gene: .; clone size: few; CDR3 DNA: TGTGCCACCTCGGGGGGTAGCCGTGTCCTGGCAGAAAAACTGTTTTTT; CDR3 protein: CATSGGSRVLAEKLFF
CDR3 length: 12; V gene: TRBV7-2; J gene: TRBJ2-3; D gene: .; clone size: few; CDR3 DNA: TGTGCCAGCAGCTTAGACCGGTCCCGGCCGTATTTT; CDR3 protein: CASSLDRSRPYF
CDR3 length: 14; V gene: TRBV7-3; J gene: TRBJ2-3; D gene: TRBD2; clone size: medium-sized; CDR3 DNA: TGTGCCAGCAGCTTAACACCGGGACTAGTTACGCAGTATTTT; CDR3 protein: CASSLTPGLVTQYF
CDR3 length: 13; V gene: TRBV3-1; J gene: TRBJ2-7; D gene: .; clone size: medium-sized; CDR3 DNA: TGTGCCAGCAGTCCCGCGCAGGGTATCAGGCAGTACTTC; CDR3 protein: CASSPAQGIRQYF
CDR3 length: 12; V gene: TRBV7-2; J gene: TRBJ2-5; D gene: .; clone size: few; CDR3 DNA: TGTGCCAGCAGCCCCACCTCAGAGACCCAGTACTTC; CDR3 protein: CASSPTSETQYF
CDR3 length: 16; V gene: TRBV5-1; J gene: TRBJ1-3; D gene: TRBD1; clone size: few; CDR3 DNA: TGCGCCAGCAGCCGAGGACAGGGGGATTCTGGAAACACCATATATTTT; CDR3 protein: CASSRGQGDSGNTIYF
CDR3 length: 14; V gene: TRBV11-2; J gene: TRBJ1-6; D gene: .; clone size: few; CDR3 DNA: TGTGCCAGCAGCTCCAGGGGTAATAATTCACCCCTCCACTTT; CDR3 protein: CASSSRGNNSPLHF
CDR3 length: 15; V gene: TRBV19; J gene: TRBJ1-2; D gene: TRBD1; clone size: medium-sized; CDR3 DNA: TGTGCCAGCTCCGGGACAGGGATGTCTAACTATGGCTACACCTTC; CDR3 protein: CASSGTGMSNYGYTF
CDR3 length: 14; V gene: TRBV18; J gene: TRBJ1-4; D gene: .; clone size: .; CDR3 DNA: TGTGCCAGCTCACCAATTAACGAGATCGCAAAACTGTTTTTT; CDR3 protein: CASSPINEIAKLFF
CDR3 length: 15; V gene: TRBV27; J gene: TRBJ2-7; D gene: .; clone size: few; CDR3 DNA: TGTGCCAGCAGTTATGCGGGGTCCCCGGTGTACGAGCAGTACTTC; CDR3 protein: CASSYAGSPVYEQYF
CDR3 length: 12; V gene: TRBV5-4; J gene: TRBJ2-1; D gene: TRBD2; clone size: many; CDR3 DNA: TGTGCCAGCAGCTCGGGACTAGCGAAACAGAGCTTC; CDR3 protein: CASSSGLAKQSF
CDR3 length: 15; V gene: TRBV5-6; J gene: TRBJ2-7; D gene: TRBD1; clone size: medium-sized; CDR3 DNA: TGTGCCAGCAGCTCACCCGGGACAGGGACGTACGAGCAGTACTTC; CDR3 protein: CASSSPGTGTYEQYF
CDR3 length: 13; V gene: TRBV12-3/TRBV12-4; J gene: TRBJ2-3; D gene: TRBD2; clone size: many; CDR3 DNA: TGTGCCAGCAGCGGGGGGGCGTTAAATACGCAGTATTTT; CDR3 protein: CASSGGALNTQYF
CDR3 length: 16; V gene: TRBV7-9; J gene: TRBJ1-2; D gene: .; clone size: .; CDR3 DNA: TGTGCCAGCAGCTTAGCGGCCGGCAAATACGGCTATGGCTACACCTTC; CDR3 protein: CASSLAAGKYGYGYTF
CDR3 length: 12; V gene: TRBV7-9; J gene: TRBJ1-6; D gene: .; clone size: medium-sized; CDR3 DNA: TGTGCCAGCAGCTTAGATAATTCACCCCTCCACTTT; CDR3 protein: CASSLDNSPLHF
CDR3 length: 15; V gene: TRBV24-1; J gene: TRBJ2-5; D gene: TRBD1; clone size: .; CDR3 DNA: TGTGCCACCAGTGATCCGTCGACAGGGAAAGAGACCCAGTACTTC; CDR3 protein: CATSDPSTGKETQYF
CDR3 length: 13; V gene: TRBV10-3; J gene: TRBJ1-2; D gene: TRBD1; clone size: .; CDR3 DNA: TGTGCCACCCGACAGGGGGCGGACTATGGCTACACCTTC; CDR3 protein: CATRQGADYGYTF
CDR3 length: 15; V gene: TRBV7-8; J gene: TRBJ1-6; D gene: TRBD1; clone size: few; CDR3 DNA: TGTGCCAGCAGCCTCCACAGGGGTAGGAATTCACCCCTCCACTTT; CDR3 protein: CASSLHRGRNSPLHF
CDR3 length: 13; V gene: TRBV6-5; J gene: TRBJ1-4; D gene: .; clone size: few; CDR3 DNA: TGTGCCAGCAGTTACTCAACTAATGAAAAACTGTTTTTT; CDR3 protein: CASSYSTNEKLFF
CDR3 length: 14; V gene: TRBV19; J gene: TRBJ2-1; D gene: .; clone size: few; CDR3 DNA: TGTGCCAGTAGTAGTAAGGGCTCCTACAATGAGCAGTTCTTC; CDR3 protein: CASSSKGSYNEQFF
CDR3 length: 15; V gene: TRBV10-3; J gene: TRBJ1-1; D gene: .; clone size: .; CDR3 DNA: TGTGCCATCAGTGAGATGGTCGGCCTTTTTCCCGAAGCTTTCTTT; CDR3 protein: CAISEMVGLFPEAFF
CDR3 length: 15; V gene: TRBV29-1; J gene: TRBJ1-1; D gene: TRBD1; clone size: many; CDR3 DNA: TGCAGCGTTAGGACAGTCCCAGGGGGAAACACTGAAGCTTTCTTT; CDR3 protein: CSVRTVPGGNTEAFF
CDR3 length: 14; V gene: TRBV20-1; J gene: TRBJ2-4; D gene: .; clone size: medium-sized; CDR3 DNA: TGCAGTGCTAGACAGGGCCGGGGCAAAAACATTCAGTACTTC; CDR3 protein: CSARQGRGKNIQYF
CDR3 length: 15; V gene: TRBV5-4; J gene: TRBJ2-7; D gene: TRBD1; clone size: few; CDR3 DNA: TGTGCCAGCAGTCCTCTCGGGACAGGTACCTACGAGCAGTACTTC; CDR3 protein: CASSPLGTGTYEQYF
CDR3 length: 11; V gene: TRBV2; J gene: TRBJ2-7; D gene: .; clone size: few; CDR3 DNA: TGTGCCAGCAGAGAGGCCTACGAGCAGTACTTC; CDR3 protein: CASREAYEQYF
CDR3 length: 16; V gene: TRBV10-3; J gene: TRBJ2-5; D gene: TRBD2; clone size: .; CDR3 DNA: TGTGCCATCAGTGAGCCGCGACTAGCGGGGTATGGGACCCAGTACTTC; CDR3 protein: CAISEPRLAGYGTQYF
CDR3 length: 11; V gene: TRBV20-1; J gene: TRBJ2-5; D gene: .; clone size: many; CDR3 DNA: TGCAGTGCTAGTCTGAGTTTGGCCCAGTACTTC; CDR3 protein: CSASLSLAQYF
CDR3 length: 17; V gene: TRBV7-3; J gene: TRBJ2-5; D gene: TRBD2; clone size: many; CDR3 DNA: TGTGCCACCCGCCCGGGACTAGCGGGGGAGGTGGAAGAGACCCAGTACTTC; CDR3 protein: CATRPGLAGEVEETQYF
CDR3 length: 16; V gene: TRBV7-3; J gene: TRBJ1-6; D gene: .; clone size: .; CDR3 DNA: TGTGCCAGCAGCTTAATGCCTCCCCCACGCAGCTCACCCCTCCACTTT; CDR3 protein: CASSLMPPPRSSPLHF
CDR3 length: 15; V gene: TRBV7-2; J gene: TRBJ1-6; D gene: .; clone size: few; CDR3 DNA: TGTGCCAGCAGCTTAGCGCGGGGGACTAATTCACCCCTCCACTTT; CDR3 protein: CASSLARGTNSPLHF
CDR3 length: 11; V gene: TRBV20-1; J gene: TRBJ1-1; D gene: .; clone size: .; CDR3 DNA: TGCAGTGCTCAAAGGAACACTGAAGCTTTCTTT; CDR3 protein: CSAQRNTEAFF
CDR3 length: 13; V gene: TRBV6-4; J gene: TRBJ1-1; D gene: .; clone size: few; CDR3 DNA: TGTGCCAGCAGGAGCAACGGGAACACTGAAGCTTTCTTT; CDR3 protein: CASRSNGNTEAFF
CDR3 length: 15; V gene: TRBV6-6; J gene: TRBJ2-2; D gene: TRBD2; clone size: few; CDR3 DNA: TGTGCCAGCAGTTACTCGGGCGGGGGAAACGGGGAGCTGTTTTTT; CDR3 protein: CASSYSGGGNGELFF
CDR3 length: 13; V gene: TRBV20-1; J gene: TRBJ2-1; D gene: .; clone size: many; CDR3 DNA: TGCAGTGCCCCCTTTTTGGGGATGAATGAGCAGTTCTTC; CDR3 protein: CSAPFLGMNEQFF
CDR3 length: 13; V gene: TRBV10-2; J gene: TRBJ2-3; D gene: .; clone size: many; CDR3 DNA: TGCGCCAGCAGTGAGCCGGTCACAGATACGCAGTATTTT; CDR3 protein: CASSEPVTDTQYF
CDR3 length: 12; V gene: TRBV10-3; J gene: TRBJ2-7; D gene: .; clone size: .; CDR3 DNA: TGTGCCATCAGTCAACGAACCTACGAGCAGTACTTC; CDR3 protein: CAISQRTYEQYF
CDR3 length: 16; V gene: TRBV11-3; J gene: TRBJ1-2; D gene: .; clone size: few; CDR3 DNA: TGTGCCAGCAGCCCCGGCCCACAGGCTCAGAAGGATGGCTACACCTTC; CDR3 protein: CASSPGPQAQKDGYTF
CDR3 length: 14; V gene: TRBV10-3; J gene: TRBJ1-1; D gene: .; clone size: many; CDR3 DNA: TGTGCCATCAGTGCAACTGGGGGGGGCCGTGAAGCTTTCTTT; CDR3 protein: CAISATGGGREAFF
CDR3 length: 12; V gene: TRBV7-2; J gene: TRBJ1-1; D gene: TRBD1; clone size: medium-sized; CDR3 DNA: TGTGCCAGCAGCCCATCTTCAGGGGGAGCTTTCTTT; CDR3 protein: CASSPSSGGAFF
CDR3 length: 15; V gene: TRBV7-6; J gene: TRBJ2-1; D gene: TRBD1; clone size: many; CDR3 DNA: TGTGCCAGCAGCCCTGGGACAGGACCCTACAATGAGCAGTTCTTC; CDR3 protein: CASSPGTGPYNEQFF
CDR3 length: 13; V gene: TRBV7-6; J gene: TRBJ2-5; D gene: .; clone size: many; CDR3 DNA: TGTGCCAGCAGCTTAGAATACAGAGGGACCCAGTACTTC; CDR3 protein: CASSLEYRGTQYF
CDR3 length: 15; V gene: TRBV30; J gene: TRBJ2-7; D gene: .; clone size: few; CDR3 DNA: TGTGCCTGGAGTTGGGGCATCGGCAGGGCGAGCGAGCAGTACTTC; CDR3 protein: CAWSWGIGRASEQYF
CDR3 length: 15; V gene: TRBV7-2; J gene: TRBJ1-2; D gene: .; clone size: .; CDR3 DNA: TGTGCCAGCAGCCCCACGCTGGGGGGAGACTATGGCTACACCTTC; CDR3 protein: CASSPTLGGDYGYTF
CDR3 length: 13; V gene: TRBV6-6; J gene: TRBJ1-5; D gene: .; clone size: many; CDR3 DNA: TGTGCCAGCAGTTACTTCGAGAATCAGCCCCAGCATTTT; CDR3 protein: CASSYFENQPQHF
CDR3 length: 13; V gene: TRBV7-2; J gene: TRBJ2-7; D gene: .; clone size: many; CDR3 DNA: TGTGCCAGCAGCTTAGGGCAAATCTACGAGCAGTACTTC; CDR3 protein: CASSLGQIYEQYF